This TCR beta chain was retrieved from a study of CD8 T cells in Susac syndrome. Study-wide results and caveats: A relatively small number of individuals underwent TCR sequencing and HLA analysis.

Random hexamers served to reverse transcribe about 0.5 to 1 ug RNA. Across 54 Vbeta and 13 Jbeta, TCR beta CDR3 was amplified with immunoSEQ multiplex PCR. TCRdb independently ran MiXCR on the immunoSEQ multiplex PCR reads; one entry per CDR3 protein. The sample has around 130,000 distinct CDR3 sequences, around 94% seen once. CDR3 length: 13 amino acids. The trim removed 2 bases at V and 6 bases at J, leaving 4 bases unmatched. Germline V gene data show CDR1 as GTSNPN and CDR2 as SVGIG (reference sequence). TCR beta was sequenced from blood CD8+ and CD4+ T cells. Negative magnetic isolation gave CD8+ and CD4+ cells; FACS enriched CD8+ TEMRA. In the case of this clonotype: Its target is not known.

V and J are TRBV30 and TRBJ2-1; 7 bases are shared with TRBD2. Sequencing input: CD4+ T cells from PBMCs. The clonotype originates from a human donor with multiple sclerosis. CDR3 sequence: CAWSLGRGNEQFF. The CDR3 region has the DNA TGTGCCTGGAGTCTGGGGAGGGGCAATGAGCAGTTCTTC.